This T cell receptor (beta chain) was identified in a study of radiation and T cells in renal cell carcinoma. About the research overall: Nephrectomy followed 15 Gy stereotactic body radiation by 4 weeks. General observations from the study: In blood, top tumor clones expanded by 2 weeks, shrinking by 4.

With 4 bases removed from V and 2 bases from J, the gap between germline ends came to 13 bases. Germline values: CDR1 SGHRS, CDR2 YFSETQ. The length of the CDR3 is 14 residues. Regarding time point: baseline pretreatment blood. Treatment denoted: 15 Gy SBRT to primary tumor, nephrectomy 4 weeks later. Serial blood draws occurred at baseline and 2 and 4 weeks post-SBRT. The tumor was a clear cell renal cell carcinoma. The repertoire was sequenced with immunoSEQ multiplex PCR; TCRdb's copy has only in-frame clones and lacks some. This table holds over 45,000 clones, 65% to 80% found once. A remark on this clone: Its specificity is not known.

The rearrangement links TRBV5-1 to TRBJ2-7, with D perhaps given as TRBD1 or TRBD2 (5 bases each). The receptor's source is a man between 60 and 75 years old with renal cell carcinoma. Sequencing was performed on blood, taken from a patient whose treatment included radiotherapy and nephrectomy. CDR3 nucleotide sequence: TGCGCCAGCAGCACGACAGCCGGGGCCTACGAGCAGTACTTC. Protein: CASSTTAGAYEQYF.